The T cell receptor beta chain described here comes from a study of blood T cell repertoires in COVID-19. Study information: Donors in the United States, Italy and Spain gave samples during acute or convalescent COVID-19. Sources were T cells, B-cell-depleted T cells, or PBMCs; the material itself was cDNA or gDNA.

As handled by the study authors: Reference gene primer amplification in the assay estimated nucleated cell counts. Assay used: immunoSEQ multiplex PCR; TCRdb lists only in-frame clones, some missing. The D gene and trimming were derived from the DNA, and the V and J assignments and clone size from that table. The repertoire holds around 270,000 clones, with around 89% as singletons. Germline V lookup: CDR1 SGHNT, CDR2 YENEEA. V gave up 4 bases and J gave up 1 base, with 12 bases separating them. The CDR3 runs to 15 residues. Sequencing was done on a sample of peripheral blood. This sequence originates from a man aged 35 to 55 with acute or convalescent COVID-19. V gene TRBV11-3 combines with J gene TRBJ2-3, with TRBD2 as a possible D gene (6 bases). The chain's CDR3 is CASSSGLLGTDTQYF. As DNA, the CDR3 is TGTGCCAGCAGCTCGGGACTGCTGGGCACAGATACGCAGTATTTT.